This record concerns one T cell receptor (beta chain) sequence. Amplification of the TCR beta CDR3 regions used RNA transcripts (as template). After a first-round RT-PCR with HTBI primers, a second-round multiplex PCR was run. TCRdb ran MiXCR on the multiplex PCR reads and lists one entry per CDR3 protein. Here the sample spans fewer than 400,000 distinct CDR3 sequences, around 16% being singletons. The data originate from a study of Graves' ophthalmopathy and Graves' hyperthyroidism. The sample taken for sequencing was peripheral blood. The sequence was collected from a woman aged 18 to 35 with Graves' ophthalmopathy.

CDR3 in amino acids: CASSIGTAGNTIYF. DNA for the CDR3: TGCGCCAGCAGCATAGGGACAGCTGGAAACACCATATATTTT. The chain is built from TRBV5-1 and TRBJ1-3; TRBD1 agrees at 7 bases. The CDR3 contains 14 residues. Looked up from germline, CDR1 is SGHRS and CDR2 is YFSETQ. The V segment lost 4 bases and the J segment 2 bases; nucleotides outside the gene matches: 3. Looking up the rest from reference TRBV5-1 and TRBJ1-3 gives the full variable domain: KAGVTQTPRYLIKTRGQQVTLSCSPISGHRSVSWYQQTPGQGLQFLFEYFSETQRNKGNFPGRFSGRQFSNSRSEMNVSTLELGDSALYLCASSIGTAGNTIYFGEGSWLTVV.